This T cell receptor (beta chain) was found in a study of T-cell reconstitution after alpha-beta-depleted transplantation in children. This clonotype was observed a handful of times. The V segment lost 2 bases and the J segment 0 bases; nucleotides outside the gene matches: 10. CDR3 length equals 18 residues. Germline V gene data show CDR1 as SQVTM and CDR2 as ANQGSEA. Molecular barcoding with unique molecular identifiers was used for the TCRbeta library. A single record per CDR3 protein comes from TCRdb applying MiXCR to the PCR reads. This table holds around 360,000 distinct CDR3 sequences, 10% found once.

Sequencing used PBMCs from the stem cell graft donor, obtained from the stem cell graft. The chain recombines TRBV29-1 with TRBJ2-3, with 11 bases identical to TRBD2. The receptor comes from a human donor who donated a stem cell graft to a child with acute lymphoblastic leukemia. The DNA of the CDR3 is TGCAGCGTTGAACTACTAGCGGGAGAGGGGACTAGCACAGATACGCAGTATTTT. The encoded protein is CSVELLAGEGTSTDTQYF.